Following are 28 T cell receptor beta chains from one sample sequenced in a study of T-cell reconstitution after alpha-beta-depleted transplantation in children. Unique molecular identifiers were used to barcode this TCRbeta library. Via MiXCR, TCRdb re-called the PCR reads, giving one row per CDR3 protein. The sample holds around 600,000 distinct CDR3 sequences, approximately 15% seen once. The specimen was PBMCs from the stem cell graft donor, collected from the stem cell graft. These TCRs come from a human donor who donated a stem cell graft to a child with acute myeloid leukemia.

This clonotype came up many times. V gene TRBV6-5 combines with J gene TRBJ1-1; 7 bases agree with TRBD1. V lost 0 bases, J lost 1 base, and 5 bases stayed unmatched. The CDR3 extends over 16 amino acids. Germline CDR1 reads MNHEY; CDR2 reads SVGAGI. CDR3 sequence reads: CASSYSPGQRNTEAFF. Written as DNA, the CDR3 is TGTGCCAGCAGTTACTCCCCGGGACAGAGGAACACTGAAGCTTTCTTT.

This chain uses TRBV11-1 with TRBJ2-5; D call uncertain. Germline V CDR1 and CDR2: SGHAT, FQDESV (reference sequence). The CDR3 loop spans 14 amino acids. Trimming pared 0 bases from V and 2 bases from J, leaving 7 bases between. The CDR3 DNA is TGTGCCAGCAGCTTAGCGCGGCAACAAGAGACCCAGTACTTC. It encodes CASSLARQQETQYF.

CDR3 residues: CATMAGGGGDTQYF. Here the CDR3 DNA reads TGTGCCACCATGGCTGGCGGGGGTGGTGATACGCAGTATTTT. This sequence joins TRBV2 and TRBJ2-3; 7 bases line up with TRBD2. J lost 6 bases, V lost 10 bases, and 13 bases had no gene match. Germline V lookup: CDR1 SNHLY, CDR2 FYNNEI. CDR3 length: 14 amino acids.

V gene TRBV7-2 combines with J gene TRBJ1-5; D is uncertain. Germline V gene data show CDR1 as SGHTA and CDR2 as FQGNSA. Between the trimmed V and J ends, which lost 5 bases and 0 bases, there was a span of 11 bases. The CDR3 loop spans 15 amino acids. The CDR3 loop is CASSDQANSNQPQHF. The CDR3 DNA sequence: TGTGCCAGCAGCGATCAGGCGAATAGCAATCAGCCCCAGCATTTT.

The chain couples TRBV7-9 to TRBJ1-2; 7 nucleotides match TRBD1. J was trimmed by 4 bases and V by 6 bases; bases with no gene match: 5. The CDR3 length is 13 residues. Germline CDR1 SEHNR, CDR2 FQNEAQ (reference sequence). The CDR3 spells CASSISGGYGYTF. In DNA form, the CDR3 reads TGTGCCAGCAGTATCTCAGGGGGCTATGGCTACACCTTC.

This chain joins TRBV20-1 and TRBJ2-2; D may be TRBD2 (7 bases). V shed 3 bases and J shed 7 bases, with 18 bases lying between them. Germline V gene sequence: CDR1 DFQATT, CDR2 SNEGSKA (reference sequence). The CDR3 contains 15 residues. In nucleotides, the CDR3 is TGCAGTGCTAGGGGCGGGGGCCTTCCCTTCGGGGAGCTGTTTTTT. Amino acid sequence: CSARGGGLPFGELFF.

This chain connects TRBV7-2 to TRBJ1-1; D gene unclear. The CDR3 length is 14 residues. The V end was cut by 7 bases, the J end by 0 bases, with 12 bases between. The germline gives CDR1 SGHTA, CDR2 FQGNSA. This chain's CDR3 is CASIQSGMNTEAFF. DNA of the CDR3: TGTGCCAGCATCCAGTCCGGAATGAACACTGAAGCTTTCTTT.

The rearrangement links TRBV5-8 to TRBJ1-2; TRBD1 aligns across 7 bases. V lost 7 bases and J lost 2; bases outside the gene matches: 2. Per germline, CDR1 SGHTS and CDR2 YDEGEE. The CDR3 totals 12 residues. The DNA of the CDR3 is TGTGCCAGCCGGACAGGAAACTATGGCTACACCTTC. Translated: CASRTGNYGYTF.

This clonotype came up many times. The chain couples TRBV6-1 to TRBJ1-2; TRBD1 might be the D (5 bases). From germline, CDR1 is MNHNS and CDR2 SASEGT. Trimming removed 3 bases at V and 6 bases at J, with 20 bases between. The CDR3 contains 16 residues. The CDR3: CASSDDEGRRPNGYTF. The CDR3 nucleotides read TGTGCCAGCAGTGACGACGAGGGGCGAAGGCCTAATGGCTACACCTTC.

The table lists this clonotype with many counts. Here the CDR3 DNA reads TGCAGCGTTGTGGACAGTTTGAACACTGAAGCTTTCTTT. The encoded protein is CSVVDSLNTEAFF. The chain joins TRBV29-1 to TRBJ1-1; D may be TRBD1 (6 bases). Germline lookup yields CDR1 SQVTM and CDR2 ANQGSEA. CDR3 length: 13 amino acids. V shed 4 bases and J shed 0 bases, with 9 bases lying between them.

This clonotype was counted at least ten times. The chain employs TRBV29-1 and TRBJ2-5; 7 nucleotides align to TRBD1. The J segment lost 3 bases and the V segment lost 5 bases, leaving 6 bases of the junction unmatched. Per germline, CDR1 SQVTM and CDR2 ANQGSEA. This CDR3 contains 13 residues. DNA for the CDR3: TGCAGCGTTCGGGGACAGTCGGAAGAGACCCAGTACTTC. It specifies CSVRGQSEETQYF.

This clonotype occurred many times. The genes are TRBV10-3 and TRBJ1-2; D possibly corresponds to TRBD1 (6 bases). Germline CDR1 and CDR2: ENHRY and SYGVKD. This CDR3 is 15 amino acids long. The V end was cut by 3 bases, the J end by 2 bases, with 13 bases between. The CDR3 DNA reads TGTGCCATCAGTGACTATCTTACAGGGAACTATGGCTACACCTTC. Residues: CAISDYLTGNYGYTF.

Many counts were recorded for this clonotype. This rearrangement joins TRBV20-1 to TRBJ1-4; D is unclear. Germline-derived CDR1 and CDR2 are DFQATT and SNEGSKA (reference sequence). Trimming cost V 6 bases and J 7 bases, with 18 bases left between them. The CDR3 sequence is 14 residues long. Written as DNA, the CDR3 is TGCAGTGCCTCCTCGGAGGGAACCGTTGAAAAACTGTTTTTT. It encodes CSASSEGTVEKLFF.

Many counts were recorded for this clonotype. This chain links TRBV5-6 with TRBJ1-2; 7 nucleotides align to TRBD1. The CDR3 has 12 residues. Germline CDR1 reads SGHDT; CDR2 reads YYEEEE. The trim removed 3 bases at V and 6 bases at J, leaving 2 bases unmatched. CDR3: CASSSTGDGYTF. The CDR3 region has the DNA TGTGCCAGCAGCTCCACAGGGGATGGCTACACCTTC.

At least ten counts were recorded for this clonotype. The gene calls are TRBV12-3 or TRBV12-4 and TRBJ1-1, with D possibly matching TRBD1 (6 bases). CDR3 size: 16 residues. V dropped 9 bases and J dropped 1 base, with 21 bases sitting between them. CDR3 in DNA: TGTGCCAGTCTTCATATACAGGGTGGAGGGAACACTGAAGCTTTCTTT. Protein product: CASLHIQGGGNTEAFF.

This clonotype has at least ten counts. This chain uses TRBV5-6 with TRBJ1-1; the match to TRBD1 covers 12 bases. The CDR3 runs 15 residues. The germline gives CDR1 SGHDT, CDR2 YYEEEE. Germline trimming cut 5 bases from V and 1 base from J; bases unmatched to any gene: 3. This CDR3 is CASRGTGGRNTEAFF. CDR3 coding DNA: TGTGCCAGCAGGGGGACAGGGGGCAGGAACACTGAAGCTTTCTTT. The whole variable domain, remainder taken from reference TRBV5-6 and TRBJ1-1, is DAGVTQSPTHLIKTRGQQVTLRCSPKSGHDTVSWYQQALGQGPQFIFQYYEEEERQRGNFPDRFSGHQFPNYSSELNVNALLLGDSALYLCASRGTGGRNTEAFFGQGTRLTVV.

As regards this clonotype: The junction does not match germline at one end; this may be a read error. The rearrangement links TRBV28 to TRBJ1-1, with D tentatively TRBD1 (6 bases). This CDR3 contains 15 residues. Germline V gene sequence: CDR1 MDHEN, CDR2 SYDVKM. CDR3 in DNA: TGTGCCAGCATTCCCTCATGGGGGGCGAACACTCAAGCTTTCTTT. The encoded protein is CASIPSWGANTQAFF.

Many counts were recorded for this clonotype. The V call is TRBV30, the J call TRBJ1-2; no firm D call. The CDR3 spans 14 residues. V lost 0 bases and J 4 bases, leaving 12 bases between the germline ends. Germline values: CDR1 GTSNPN, CDR2 SVGIG (reference sequence). CDR3 sequence (DNA): TGTGCCTGGAGTGTACCTTTGTCAGGCTATGGCTACACCTTC. This codes for CAWSVPLSGYGYTF. Using reference TRBV30 and TRBJ1-2 for the parts outside the CDR3, the full variable domain is SQTIHQWPATLVQPVGSPLSLECTVEGTSNPNLYWYRQAAGRGLQLLFYSVGIGQISSEVPQNLSASRPQDRQFILSSKKLLLSDSGFYLCAWSVPLSGYGYTFGSGTRLTVV.

At least ten counts were recorded for this clonotype. V is TRBV7-2 and J is TRBJ2-7; D is undetermined. This CDR3 contains 15 residues. V was clipped by 4 bases and J by 2 bases, with 15 bases between them. CDR1 SGHTA and CDR2 FQGNSA come from the germline V gene. The CDR3, as DNA: TGTGCCAGCAGCTCCTTGGGAAGCGCGGCCTACGAGCAGTACTTC. Its protein product is CASSSLGSAAYEQYF.

The V call is TRBV6-5, the J call TRBJ1-6; possible D gene TRBD1, 5 bases. Trimming left V 8 bases short and J 6 bases short, with 14 bases between. The germline V gene has CDR1 MNHEY and CDR2 SVGAGI. The CDR3 has 14 amino acids. The DNA of the CDR3 is TGTGCCAGCCGGACGGGGGGGAGTAATTCACCCCTCCACTTT. Amino acid sequence: CASRTGGSNSPLHF.

Remarks on this clonotype: A much larger clone is a single base away; this may be a read error. The rearrangement links TRBV29-1 to TRBJ2-2; weak D call: TRBD2 (5 bases). In germline, CDR1 is SQVTM, CDR2 ANQGSEA. The CDR3 totals 12 residues. The CDR3 loop is CSGRVLTGDLFF. DNA for the CDR3: TGCAGCGGAAGGGTCCTCACCGGGGATCTGTTTTTT.

This clonotype has only a few counts. The chain joins TRBV21-1 to TRBJ1-5. TRBV21-1 counts as a pseudogene. The CDR3 is made up of 15 amino acids. The CDR3 sequence is CASSKRVRGSQPQHF. Here the CDR3 DNA reads TGTGCCAGCAGCAAAAGGGTTAGGGGCAGTCAGCCCCAGCATTTT.

This clonotype has ten or more counts. The gene calls are TRBV6-5 and TRBJ1-5; D may be TRBD1 (5 bases). The germline V and J ends were trimmed by 6 bases and 4 bases, with 22 bases remaining between them. The CDR3 extends over 17 amino acids. The germline gives CDR1 MNHEY, CDR2 SVGAGI. CDR3 DNA: TGTGCCAGCAGACCCCTGGGATGGGGGTCGGCAAATCAGCCCCAGCATTTT. Its translation is CASRPLGWGSANQPQHF.

This clonotype was counted only a few times. The chain carries TRBV12-3 or TRBV12-4 and TRBJ2-3, with D hard to call. With 4 bases removed from V and 1 base from J, the gap between germline ends came to 12 bases. The CDR3 has 15 residues. Written as DNA, the CDR3 is TGTGCCAGCAGTTCTTTAACCTCCGGCACAGATACGCAGTATTTT. It encodes CASSSLTSGTDTQYF.

The table lists this clonotype with a count of one. The gene calls are TRBV27 and TRBJ1-1; D perhaps matches TRBD1 (5 bases). Per the germline V gene, CDR1 is MNHEY and CDR2 is SMNVEV (reference sequence). V lost 6 bases, J lost 1 base, and 18 bases lay in between. This CDR3 is built from 16 residues. CDR3 region: CASSLNWGNSNTEAFF. Here the CDR3 DNA reads TGTGCCAGCAGCCTTAATTGGGGGAACTCGAACACTGAAGCTTTCTTT.

This rearrangement joins TRBV6-2 or TRBV6-3 to TRBJ1-1; the D gene is possibly TRBD1 (5 bases). This CDR3 has 14 amino acids. Germline V lookup: CDR1 MNHEY, CDR2 SVGEGT. Trimming took off 10 bases at V and 0 bases at J, with 15 bases between the two ends. As DNA, the CDR3 is TGTGCCATCTCGGGGGGGGTAATGAACACTGAAGCTTTCTTT. Amino acids: CAISGGVMNTEAFF.

This clonotype was recorded at least ten times. This chain uses TRBV29-1 with TRBJ2-2; possibly TRBD1 for D (5 bases). Trimming took off 4 bases at V and 3 bases at J, with 12 bases between the two ends. CDR1 and CDR2 from the germline V gene are SQVTM and ANQGSEA. The CDR3 is 14 residues long. The CDR3, as DNA: TGCAGCGTTGCCCCCGACAGAGACACCGGGGAGCTGTTTTTT. Its translation is CSVAPDRDTGELFF.

Many counts were recorded for this clonotype. CDR3 residues: CASSLEIGGHGYTF. The CDR3 DNA reads as TGTGCCAGCAGCTTAGAAATCGGGGGGCATGGCTACACCTTC. The chain links TRBV7-6 to TRBJ1-2; TRBD1 is a possible D gene (6 bases). Trimming shortened V by 1 base and J by 6 bases, and 12 bases separated the two germline ends. The CDR3 consists of 14 residues. CDR1 is SGHVS, CDR2 FNYEAQ, per germline.